The 29 T cell receptor beta chains below all came from one sample that was sequenced in a study of shared clonotypes between healthy human individuals. Profiling relied on immunoSEQ multiplex PCR, and the TCRdb table lists in-frame clones only, not all of them. The table lists nearly 1,000,000 clones, roughly 72% of them singletons. The material sequenced was memory CD4+ T cells sorted from blood. Regarding subset: CD45RA-negative fraction. The receptors come from a man aged 18-30 years in good health.

The genes are TRBV10-3 and TRBJ1-2, with 8 bases fitting TRBD1. Per the germline V gene, CDR1 is ENHRY and CDR2 is SYGVKD. The CDR3 sequence is 13 residues long. The junction had 7 bases not matched to a gene; V was cut back by 6 bases and J by 7 bases. This CDR3 is CAIRLTGEGGYTF. The CDR3 bases are TGTGCCATCAGGTTGACAGGGGAGGGTGGCTACACCTTC.

The sample holds a few counts of this clone. The chain employs TRBV18 and TRBJ2-5, with D perhaps matching TRBD2 (6 bases). Germline V gene data show CDR1 as KGHSH and CDR2 as LQKENI. V lost 4 bases, J lost 2 bases, and 11 bases lay in between. This CDR3 has 14 residues. The CDR3 region has the DNA TGTGCCAGCTCACGCGTCGGGGGTCAAGAGACCCAGTACTTC. This gives the protein CASSRVGGQETQYF. Drawing the rest from reference TRBV18 and TRBJ2-5, the complete variable domain is NAGVMQNPRHLVRRRGQEARLRCSPMKGHSHVYWYRQLPEEGLKFMVYLQKENIIDESGMPKERFSAEFPKEGPSILRIQQVVRGDSAAYFCASSRVGGQETQYFGPGTRLLVL.

The V call is TRBV19, the J call TRBJ1-5; 8 bases match TRBD1. V lost 7 bases to trimming and J lost 7 bases; unmatched junction nucleotides: 9. The CDR3 is 14 residues long. Germline V lookup: CDR1 LNHDA, CDR2 SQIVND (reference sequence). CDR3 loop: CASNQGQGNQPQHF. The CDR3 DNA is TGTGCCAGTAACCAAGGACAGGGTAACCAGCCCCAGCATTTT.

A single count supports this clone. The chain joins TRBV30 to TRBJ2-6; maybe TRBD2 (5 bases). Germline loops: CDR1 GTSNPN, CDR2 SVGIG (reference sequence). The CDR3 is made up of 16 amino acids. Trimming removed 4 bases from V and 0 bases from J, with 13 bases in between. DNA of the CDR3: TGTGCCTGGACCCCGGGAACAACCTCTGGGGCCAACGTCCTGACTTTC. This translates into CAWTPGTTSGANVLTF.

This clone has a count of ten or more. This specimen includes other DNA sequences encoding the same CDR3. The V and J genes are TRBV5-1 and TRBJ2-1; 9 bases match TRBD1. The germline CDR1 and CDR2 sequences are SGHRS and YFSETQ. Losses at the gene ends were 4 bases for V and 9 bases for J; bases not matched to a gene: 8. The CDR3 loop spans 14 amino acids. Written as DNA, the CDR3 is TGCGCCAGCAGCCCCGGGACAGGGAGACCTGAGCAGTTCTTC. Its translation: CASSPGTGRPEQFF.

V gene TRBV2 combines with J gene TRBJ1-2; maybe TRBD1 (6 bases). The CDR3 has 15 residues. The germline V gene encodes CDR1 SNHLY and CDR2 FYNNEI. The V and J ends lost 8 bases and 2 bases respectively, with 18 bases between them. CDR3 coding DNA: TGTGCCAGCGCAATGGACAGACCAATCAACTATGGCTACACCTTC. Translating it yields CASAMDRPINYGYTF.

In its sample, this clone was seen once. The chain carries TRBV9 and TRBJ1-2, with TRBD1 matching over 7 bases. This CDR3 region has 16 residues. Germline CDR1 and CDR2: SGDLS and YYNGEE. The J segment lost 6 bases and the V segment lost 0 bases, leaving 11 bases of the junction unmatched. DNA of the CDR3: TGTGCCAGCAGCGTAGACCCAGGGGGGACGGCAAATGGCTACACCTTC. Its protein is CASSVDPGGTANGYTF.

The V gene is TRBV6-5, the J gene TRBJ2-2; D could derive from TRBD1 or TRBD2 (6 bases each). This CDR3 has 15 amino acids. CDR1 and CDR2 (germline): MNHEY, SVGAGI. The V end lost 8 bases, the J end lost 4 bases, and 17 bases lay between the germline ends. CDR3 DNA sequence: TGTGCCAGCGGGGACTGGGGACAACTCACCGGGGAGCTGTTTTTT. This sequence encodes CASGDWGQLTGELFF.

V gene TRBV10-3 combines with J gene TRBJ1-2; 7 bases match TRBD1. The CDR3 sequence is 16 residues long. Germline CDR1 and CDR2: ENHRY and SYGVKD. Unmatched junction bases numbered 4, after V lost 0 bases and J lost 0 bases. CDR3: CAISESTGAPNYGYTF. CDR3 coding DNA: TGTGCCATCAGTGAGTCCACAGGGGCACCTAACTATGGCTACACCTTC.

The rearrangement uses TRBV7-2 and TRBJ1-2; no firm D call. This CDR3 is built from 17 residues. V dropped 2 bases and J dropped 3 bases, with 19 bases sitting between them. Germline V gene sequence: CDR1 SGHTA, CDR2 FQGNSA. The CDR3 loop reads CASSLNPGWRKDYGYTF. CDR3 DNA: TGTGCCAGCAGCTTAAACCCCGGGTGGAGGAAGGACTATGGCTACACCTTC. Supplemented by reference TRBV7-2 and TRBJ1-2, the full variable domain reads GAGVSQSPSNKVTEKGKDVELRCDPISGHTALYWYRQSLGQGLEFLIYFQGNSAPDKSGLPSDRFSAERTGGSVSTLTIQRTQQEDSAVYLCASSLNPGWRKDYGYTFGSGTRLTVV.

This clone was counted a single time. This chain uses TRBV18 with TRBJ1-1; D uncertain. Trimming removed 4 bases from V and 6 bases from J, with 9 bases in between. This CDR3 spans 12 amino acids. The V gene's germline CDR1 is KGHSH and CDR2 LQKENI. The CDR3 spells CASSLRVPEAFF. Here the CDR3 DNA reads TGTGCCAGCTCACTCCGAGTCCCTGAAGCTTTCTTT.

The table lists this clone with many counts. In the same sample, other DNA sequences code for this CDR3. The J gene is TRBJ1-1, the V gene TRBV7-9; D unresolved. The germline V gene encodes CDR1 SEHNR and CDR2 FQNEAQ (reference sequence). This CDR3 spans 13 amino acids. The ends were cut back, 1 base at V and 2 bases at J, with 5 bases in the middle. Here the CDR3 DNA reads TGTGCCAGCAGCTTAGATGAAAACACTGAAGCTTTCTTT. Translated: CASSLDENTEAFF.

The chain carries TRBV5-1 and TRBJ1-1; possibly TRBD1 for D (5 bases). This CDR3 is 16 amino acids long. The V and J ends lost 5 bases and 0 bases respectively, with 17 bases between them. CDR1 SGHRS and CDR2 YFSETQ come from the germline V gene. The CDR3 reads CASSQAAGTVNTEAFF. Written as DNA, the CDR3 is TGCGCCAGCAGTCAAGCCGCCGGGACGGTGAACACTGAAGCTTTCTTT.

This clone was counted at least ten times. Here the CDR3 DNA reads TGTGCCTGGAGTCAACAGGGTTACGAGCAGTACTTC. Its translation: CAWSQQGYEQYF. This chain links TRBV30 with TRBJ2-7; possible D gene TRBD1, 6 bases. The ends were cut back, 2 bases at V and 4 bases at J, with 9 bases in the middle. CDR1 and CDR2 (germline): GTSNPN, SVGIG (reference sequence). This CDR3 region has 12 residues.

The chain employs TRBV30 and TRBJ1-1, with a possible D match to TRBD1 (6 bases). V gave up 6 bases and J gave up 1 base, with 12 bases separating them. From germline, CDR1 is GTSNPN and CDR2 SVGIG (reference sequence). This CDR3 comprises 13 residues. The CDR3 region is CACSTGPNTEAFF. DNA of the CDR3: TGTGCCTGCAGCACAGGGCCGAACACTGAAGCTTTCTTT.

As concerns this clone: Different DNA sequences within this sample yield the same CDR3. The rearrangement joins TRBV2 to TRBJ2-7; 8 bases align to TRBD2. J gave up 1 base and V 4 bases, and 3 bases lay outside the gene matches. Germline CDR1 SNHLY, CDR2 FYNNEI. There are 14 residues in the CDR3. The CDR3 loop reads CASSVGGGSYEQYF. The CDR3 nucleotides are TGTGCCAGCAGTGTCGGGGGGGGATCCTACGAGCAGTACTTC.

This chain uses TRBV28 with TRBJ1-5, with 8 positions matching TRBD1. Germline lookup yields CDR1 MDHEN and CDR2 SYDVKM. This CDR3 region has 15 residues. Unmatched junction bases numbered 5, after V lost 5 bases and J lost 2 bases. CDR3 DNA: TGTGCCAGCAGTCCGCAGGGGGCCGGCAATCAGCCCCAGCATTTT. It yields the protein CASSPQGAGNQPQHF.

This rearrangement joins TRBV25-1 to TRBJ1-2; D remains ambiguous. The CDR3 loop spans 15 amino acids. CDR1 is MGHDK and CDR2 is SYGVNS in the germline V gene. Between the trimmed V and J ends, which lost 1 base and 0 bases, there was a span of 9 bases. CDR3 DNA sequence: TGTGCCAGCAGTGAATTTCCAGGAGCTAACTATGGCTACACCTTC. This sequence encodes CASSEFPGANYGYTF.

J is TRBJ2-2 and V is TRBV19; D is possibly TRBD1 (6 bases). This CDR3 comprises 14 residues. Trimming stripped 8 bases from V and 3 bases from J, with 13 bases between. CDR1 and CDR2 from the germline V gene are LNHDA and SQIVND (reference sequence). In DNA, the CDR3 is TGTGCCAGTTGGGGACACCCTTACACCGGGGAGCTGTTTTTT. This translates into CASWGHPYTGELFF.

This clone was found a few times. The J gene is TRBJ2-1, the V gene TRBV19; TRBD2 aligns across 9 bases. V trimming: 5 bases; J trimming: 3 bases; junction bases outside the gene matches: 8. The CDR3 extends over 16 amino acids. Germline V gives CDR1 LNHDA, CDR2 SQIVND (reference sequence). The CDR3: CASSRKRGDDYNEQFF. CDR3 bases: TGTGCCAGTAGTCGAAAGCGGGGGGACGACTACAATGAGCAGTTCTTC. The full variable domain, with the rest looked up from reference TRBV19 and TRBJ2-1, is DGGITQSPKYLFRKEGQNVTLSCEQNLNHDAMYWYRQDPGQGLRLIYYSQIVNDFQKGDIAEGYSVSREKKESFPLTVTSAQKNPTAFYLCASSRKRGDDYNEQFFGPGTRLTVL.

V and J are TRBV2 and TRBJ1-6; maybe TRBD1 (5 bases). Germline CDR1 and CDR2: SNHLY and FYNNEI. V gave up 3 bases and J gave up 9 bases, with 6 bases separating them. This CDR3 is 12 amino acids long. The CDR3 loop is CASSEGGSPLHF. DNA for the CDR3: TGTGCCAGCAGTGAGGGGGGTTCACCCCTCCACTTT.

This sequence joins TRBV4-1 and TRBJ2-3; weak D call: TRBD1 (6 bases). Deletions cut 1 base from V and 1 base from J, with 15 bases between. Looked up from germline, CDR1 is MGHRA and CDR2 is YSYEKL. CDR3 length: 17 amino acids. The CDR3, as DNA: TGCGCCAGCAGCCAAGGTGACGGGACACCACGCACAGATACGCAGTATTTT. Translated: CASSQGDGTPRTDTQYF.

J is TRBJ2-2 and V is TRBV6-5, with 7 bases lining up with TRBD2. This CDR3 region has 15 residues. Trimming removed 4 bases from V and 4 bases from J; junction bases left unmatched: 6. Per germline, CDR1 MNHEY and CDR2 SVGAGI. The CDR3 loop is CASSWEGLSTGELFF. The CDR3 DNA reads as TGTGCCAGCAGTTGGGAGGGACTAAGCACCGGGGAGCTGTTTTTT.

The chain couples TRBV30 to TRBJ1-2; D gene ambiguous. Germline V lookup: CDR1 GTSNPN, CDR2 SVGIG (reference sequence). This CDR3 has 13 amino acids. The V end was cut by 0 bases, the J end by 6 bases, with 11 bases between. The CDR3 DNA is TGTGCCTGGAGTGTCGGGTCCTCCCATGGCTACACCTTC. It codes for CAWSVGSSHGYTF. The full variable domain, in which reference TRBV30 and TRBJ1-2 provide the parts outside the CDR3, is SQTIHQWPATLVQPVGSPLSLECTVEGTSNPNLYWYRQAAGRGLQLLFYSVGIGQISSEVPQNLSASRPQDRQFILSSKKLLLSDSGFYLCAWSVGSSHGYTFGSGTRLTVV.

This chain links TRBV4-1 with TRBJ2-5; D remains ambiguous. The germline CDR1 and CDR2 sequences are MGHRA and YSYEKL. This CDR3 has 13 amino acids. Trimming shortened V by 1 base and J by 4 bases, and 7 bases separated the two germline ends. CDR3 nucleotides: TGCGCCAGCAGCCAAGTCCCCAGAGAGACCCAGTACTTC. The encoded protein is CASSQVPRETQYF.

The V and J genes are TRBV5-4 and TRBJ1-1; tentatively, D is TRBD1 (6 bases). This CDR3 region has 16 residues. The germline V gene encodes CDR1 SGHNT and CDR2 YYREEE (reference sequence). The ends were cut back, 0 bases at V and 1 base at J, with 13 bases in the middle. The CDR3 region has the DNA TGTGCCAGCAGCTTGGAAGGTTCCAGGGGGAACACTGAAGCTTTCTTT. It encodes CASSLEGSRGNTEAFF.

In the case of this clone: The same CDR3 can be traced to other DNA sequences in this sample. V and J are TRBV19 and TRBJ1-1, with TRBD1 as a possible D gene (5 bases). There are 13 residues in the CDR3. Germline lookup yields CDR1 LNHDA and CDR2 SQIVND (reference sequence). V lost 5 bases to trimming and J lost 3 bases, with 10 bases between them. The CDR3 here is CASSRQGYTEAFF. The CDR3 nucleotides are TGTGCCAGTAGTCGTCAGGGATACACTGAAGCTTTCTTT.

The chain couples TRBV5-1 to TRBJ2-2; D gene uncertain. CDR3 length: 15 residues. The germline V gene encodes CDR1 SGHRS and CDR2 YFSETQ. Trimming cost V 4 bases and J 5 bases, with 15 bases left between them. The DNA for the CDR3 is TGCGCCAGCAGCCCGTACGGCCCGGTTACCGGGGAGCTGTTTTTT. Amino acids: CASSPYGPVTGELFF.

This rearrangement joins TRBV29-1 to TRBJ2-2; weak D call: TRBD1 (6 bases). The CDR3 is 19 amino acids. Trimming cost V 4 bases and J 4 bases, with 28 bases left between them. CDR1 and CDR2 from the germline V gene are SQVTM and ANQGSEA. The CDR3 DNA sequence: TGCAGCGTTGGAGCAGGGGTAGGCCTCGGCGCAGGGAGCACCGGGGAGCTGTTTTTT. It encodes CSVGAGVGLGAGSTGELFF.